Listed below are T cell receptor beta chains from one sample, sequenced in a study of regulatory T cells in long-lasting Graves disease. MiXCR, applied by TCRdb to the multiplex PCR reads, yields one record per CDR3 protein. The profile covers about 470,000 distinct CDR3 sequences, with about a sixth appearing a single time and 12% taken by the ten largest. The sample was also linked to a second study, of T cells in Graves' hyperthyroidism and ophthalmopathy.

The starting material was peripheral blood mononuclear cells (PBMCs), obtained at new diagnosis, from a patient treated with antithyroid drugs. The receptors shown here come from a man aged 35 to 55 with Graves disease. Both conserved end residues are part of each CDR3. Fields, in order: V gene, J gene, CDR3 length, clone size, D gene, CDR3 DNA, CDR3 protein. The D gene is left open where the match is weak. A clone size is listed for some rows: how often the clone was seen (once, few, many), or a class if it is expanded.

V gene: TRBV11-2; J gene: TRBJ2-7; CDR3 length: 12; clone size: many; D gene: -; CDR3 DNA: TGTGCCAGCATCCTAGGGGGTTCCGAGCAGTACTTC; CDR3 protein: CASILGGSEQYF
V gene: TRBV28; J gene: TRBJ2-5; CDR3 length: 16; clone size: many; D gene: TRBD2; CDR3 DNA: TGTGCCAGCAGTTTATGGCTAGCGGGGGAACAAGAGACCCAGTACTTC; CDR3 protein: CASSLWLAGEQETQYF
V gene: TRBV28; J gene: TRBJ2-1; CDR3 length: 15; clone size: many; D gene: -; CDR3 DNA: TGTGCCAGCAGTTTAGGTAGGACAGCTTACAATGAGCAGTTCTTC; CDR3 protein: CASSLGRTAYNEQFF
V gene: TRBV18; J gene: TRBJ2-1; CDR3 length: 13; clone size: many; D gene: -; CDR3 DNA: TGTGCCAGCTCACCCGACTTGGAGGGTGAGCAGTTCTTC; CDR3 protein: CASSPDLEGEQFF
V gene: TRBV11-2; J gene: TRBJ2-4; CDR3 length: 14; clone size: many; D gene: -; CDR3 DNA: TGTGCCAGCAGCCGATCAGTCTCCCAAAACATTCAGTACTTC; CDR3 protein: CASSRSVSQNIQYF
V gene: TRBV7-9; J gene: TRBJ1-1; CDR3 length: 15; clone size: many; D gene: TRBD1; CDR3 DNA: TGTGCCAGCAGCTTAGCGACAGGGGTGAACACTGAAGCTTTCTTT; CDR3 protein: CASSLATGVNTEAFF
V gene: TRBV20-1; J gene: TRBJ2-1; CDR3 length: 15; clone size: many; D gene: TRBD1; CDR3 DNA: TGCAGTGCCCTTCGGACAGGGGGCTCTGTAAATGAGCAGTTCTTC; CDR3 protein: CSALRTGGSVNEQFF
V gene: TRBV7-8; J gene: TRBJ1-2; CDR3 length: 14; clone size: many; D gene: -; CDR3 DNA: TGTGCCAGCAGCTTAACGGAAGCTAACTATGGCTACACCTTC; CDR3 protein: CASSLTEANYGYTF
V gene: TRBV2; J gene: TRBJ2-5; CDR3 length: 14; clone size: -; D gene: TRBD1; CDR3 DNA: TGTGCCAGCAGCTGGGACAGGGGGCAGGAGACCCAGTACTTC; CDR3 protein: CASSWDRGQETQYF
V gene: TRBV30; J gene: TRBJ1-5; CDR3 length: 13; clone size: -; D gene: -; CDR3 DNA: TGTGCCTGGAGTAGCCGGGTGAGGCAGCCCCAGCATTTT; CDR3 protein: CAWSSRVRQPQHF
V gene: TRBV30; J gene: TRBJ2-7; CDR3 length: 13; clone size: many; D gene: -; CDR3 DNA: TGTGCCTGGAGTGGGGGGGCAGCCTACGAGCAGTACTTC; CDR3 protein: CAWSGGAAYEQYF
V gene: TRBV20-1; J gene: TRBJ2-7; CDR3 length: 13; clone size: few; D gene: -; CDR3 DNA: TGCAGTGCTAGAGATCAGCGAGAATACGAGCAGTACTTC; CDR3 protein: CSARDQREYEQYF
V gene: TRBV27; J gene: TRBJ2-2; CDR3 length: 13; clone size: -; D gene: TRBD1; CDR3 DNA: TGTGCCAGCAGGAGAAGGGGGCCCGGGGAGCTGTTTTTT; CDR3 protein: CASRRRGPGELFF
V gene: TRBV27; J gene: TRBJ2-7; CDR3 length: 15; clone size: many; D gene: TRBD2; CDR3 DNA: TGTGCCAGCAAGATAACAGCGGGAGTCCCTTACGAGCAGTACTTC; CDR3 protein: CASKITAGVPYEQYF
V gene: TRBV7-9; J gene: TRBJ2-7; CDR3 length: 14; clone size: -; D gene: -; CDR3 DNA: TGTGCCAGCAGCTTATCAGGGATTAGGTACGAGCAGTACTTC; CDR3 protein: CASSLSGIRYEQYF
V gene: TRBV30; J gene: TRBJ1-2; CDR3 length: 13; clone size: many; D gene: -; CDR3 DNA: TGTGCCTGGAGCGTACCGGGAATCTGGGGCTACACCTTC; CDR3 protein: CAWSVPGIWGYTF
V gene: TRBV9; J gene: TRBJ2-7; CDR3 length: 15; clone size: -; D gene: -; CDR3 DNA: TGTGCCAGCAGCGTAGACGGGGGTAGGACCTACGAGCAGTACTTC; CDR3 protein: CASSVDGGRTYEQYF
V gene: TRBV18; J gene: TRBJ1-1; CDR3 length: 14; clone size: many; D gene: -; CDR3 DNA: TGTGCCAGCTCATCGGGACTCCGAGGCACTGAAGCTTTCTTT; CDR3 protein: CASSSGLRGTEAFF
V gene: TRBV7-2; J gene: TRBJ1-2; CDR3 length: 15; clone size: few; D gene: -; CDR3 DNA: TGTGCCAGCAGCATCCATACTACAGGGATCGATGGCTACACCTTC; CDR3 protein: CASSIHTTGIDGYTF
V gene: TRBV19; J gene: TRBJ2-5; CDR3 length: 16; clone size: -; D gene: -; CDR3 DNA: TGTGCCAGTAGTATGGCTGGTGGAAGCGGGCCAGAGACCCAGTACTTC; CDR3 protein: CASSMAGGSGPETQYF
V gene: TRBV20-1; J gene: TRBJ2-1; CDR3 length: 14; clone size: few; D gene: -; CDR3 DNA: TGCAGTGCTAGAGCCGGGCAGGGGTACAATGAGCAGTTCTTC; CDR3 protein: CSARAGQGYNEQFF
V gene: TRBV20-1; J gene: TRBJ2-7; CDR3 length: 14; clone size: many; D gene: -; CDR3 DNA: TGCAGTGCTTCAGATACCGGTCAGCGTTACGAGCAGTACTTC; CDR3 protein: CSASDTGQRYEQYF
V gene: TRBV28; J gene: TRBJ2-2; CDR3 length: 16; clone size: many; D gene: TRBD2; CDR3 DNA: TGTGCCAGCAGTTCAAGACTAGCGGGAGTCGTCGGGGAGCTGTTTTTT; CDR3 protein: CASSSRLAGVVGELFF
V gene: TRBV2; J gene: TRBJ2-4; CDR3 length: 12; clone size: many; D gene: -; CDR3 DNA: TGTGCCAGCATCGGTCAGGGGTACATTCAGTACTTC; CDR3 protein: CASIGQGYIQYF
V gene: TRBV5-1; J gene: TRBJ2-3; CDR3 length: 15; clone size: many; D gene: TRBD2; CDR3 DNA: TGCGCCAGCAGCCCCCGAGCGGGAGGGCCGGATACGCAGTATTTT; CDR3 protein: CASSPRAGGPDTQYF
V gene: TRBV5-1; J gene: TRBJ2-7; CDR3 length: 14; clone size: many; D gene: -; CDR3 DNA: TGCGCCAGCAGCTTGGAAGCAGCTAAAGGCGCCGTTTACTTC; CDR3 protein: CASSLEAAKGAVYF
V gene: TRBV18; J gene: TRBJ2-2; CDR3 length: 15; clone size: many; D gene: TRBD1; CDR3 DNA: TGTGCCAGCTCACCCACAGGGGTGTTCACCGGGGAGCTGTTTTTT; CDR3 protein: CASSPTGVFTGELFF
V gene: TRBV14; J gene: TRBJ2-1; CDR3 length: 14; clone size: once; D gene: -; CDR3 DNA: TGTGCCAGCAGCCCGTGGGGGGCTGACAATGAGCAGTTCTTC; CDR3 protein: CASSPWGADNEQFF
V gene: TRBV20-1; J gene: TRBJ2-5; CDR3 length: 14; clone size: many; D gene: TRBD2; CDR3 DNA: TGCAGTGCCTCCTTACCGGGACTACAAGAGACCCAGTACTTC; CDR3 protein: CSASLPGLQETQYF
V gene: TRBV25-1; J gene: TRBJ2-2; CDR3 length: 12; clone size: -; D gene: -; CDR3 DNA: TGTGCCAGCAGTGAATACGGCAGGGAGCTGTTTTTT; CDR3 protein: CASSEYGRELFF
V gene: TRBV6-2/TRBV6-3; J gene: TRBJ1-6; CDR3 length: 17; clone size: -; D gene: -; CDR3 DNA: TGTGCCAGCAGTTACTACGAGAGGACGGGTTATAATTCACCCCTCCACTTT; CDR3 protein: CASSYYERTGYNSPLHF
V gene: TRBV30; J gene: TRBJ2-7; CDR3 length: 14; clone size: many; D gene: -; CDR3 DNA: TGTGCCTGGAGTGTACGGCGGCAGGGCGACGAGCAGTACTTC; CDR3 protein: CAWSVRRQGDEQYF
V gene: TRBV4-2; J gene: TRBJ2-2; CDR3 length: 14; clone size: few; D gene: TRBD1; CDR3 DNA: TGTGCCAGCAGCCAAGAGCCAGGGGGTGGGGAGCTGTTTTTT; CDR3 protein: CASSQEPGGGELFF
V gene: TRBV3-1; J gene: TRBJ2-7; CDR3 length: 17; clone size: many; D gene: TRBD2; CDR3 DNA: TGTGCCAGCAGCCAAGTCCCGGGACTAGCGGGGGCCTACGAGCAGTACTTC; CDR3 protein: CASSQVPGLAGAYEQYF
V gene: TRBV28; J gene: TRBJ2-5; CDR3 length: 15; clone size: few; D gene: TRBD2; CDR3 DNA: TGTGCCAGCAGAATCCGGGGGGGGAGGGGAGAGACCCAGTACTTC; CDR3 protein: CASRIRGGRGETQYF
V gene: TRBV9; J gene: TRBJ2-2; CDR3 length: 15; clone size: many; D gene: -; CDR3 DNA: TGTGCCAGCAACCAACTAGCCCAGCCCCCCGGGGAGCTGTTTTTT; CDR3 protein: CASNQLAQPPGELFF
V gene: TRBV14; J gene: TRBJ1-4; CDR3 length: 15; clone size: few; D gene: -; CDR3 DNA: TGTGCCAGCAGCCAAGTCCGCGGCCCTAATGAAAAACTGTTTTTT; CDR3 protein: CASSQVRGPNEKLFF
V gene: TRBV11-3; J gene: TRBJ2-1; CDR3 length: 14; clone size: many; D gene: -; CDR3 DNA: TGTGCCAGCAACGATATCAGTTCCTACAATGAGCAGTTCTTC; CDR3 protein: CASNDISSYNEQFF
V gene: TRBV20-1; J gene: TRBJ2-3; CDR3 length: 13; clone size: few; D gene: TRBD2; CDR3 DNA: TGCAGTGCTAGTGTAGTAGCGGGAAATACGCAGTATTTT; CDR3 protein: CSASVVAGNTQYF
V gene: TRBV6-2/TRBV6-3; J gene: TRBJ1-1; CDR3 length: 13; clone size: -; D gene: -; CDR3 DNA: TGTGCCAGCAGTTTTCTAGACGGGACTGAAGCTTTCTTT; CDR3 protein: CASSFLDGTEAFF
V gene: TRBV9; J gene: TRBJ2-1; CDR3 length: 16; clone size: -; D gene: TRBD1; CDR3 DNA: TGTGCCAGCAGCGTAGGACAGGGGGCGCCAGGGGATGAGCAGTTCTTC; CDR3 protein: CASSVGQGAPGDEQFF
V gene: TRBV2; J gene: TRBJ2-7; CDR3 length: 13; clone size: -; D gene: TRBD1; CDR3 DNA: TGTGCCAGCAGTGGGACAGGGGACTACGAGCAGTACTTC; CDR3 protein: CASSGTGDYEQYF
V gene: TRBV20-1; J gene: TRBJ1-1; CDR3 length: 11; clone size: many; D gene: TRBD1; CDR3 DNA: TGCAGTCCCCTGGACAGGGTTGAAGCTTTCTTT; CDR3 protein: CSPLDRVEAFF
V gene: TRBV13; J gene: TRBJ2-3; CDR3 length: 16; clone size: many; D gene: -; CDR3 DNA: TGTGCCAGCAGCTCTCGCGGACCGCAAGGGGGAGATACGCAGTATTTT; CDR3 protein: CASSSRGPQGGDTQYF
V gene: TRBV11-2; J gene: TRBJ2-5; CDR3 length: 15; clone size: -; D gene: -; CDR3 DNA: TGTGCCAGCAGCTTAGCTGGAGGAAGTAGGGAGACCCAGTACTTC; CDR3 protein: CASSLAGGSRETQYF
V gene: TRBV30; J gene: TRBJ2-7; CDR3 length: 14; clone size: -; D gene: TRBD1; CDR3 DNA: TGTGCCTGGAATCCCCCGGGACAGAACTACGAGCAGTACTTC; CDR3 protein: CAWNPPGQNYEQYF
V gene: TRBV2; J gene: TRBJ1-5; CDR3 length: 13; clone size: many; D gene: -; CDR3 DNA: TGTGCCAGCAGTGAGTGGTTTCAACAGCCCCAGCATTTT; CDR3 protein: CASSEWFQQPQHF
V gene: TRBV27; J gene: TRBJ2-4; CDR3 length: 17; clone size: -; D gene: TRBD2; CDR3 DNA: TGTGCCAGCAGACCAATGACTAGCGGGCTAGCCAAAAACATTCAGTACTTC; CDR3 protein: CASRPMTSGLAKNIQYF
V gene: TRBV28; J gene: TRBJ2-7; CDR3 length: 14; clone size: -; D gene: TRBD2; CDR3 DNA: TGTGCCAGCAGGGTCGGGGGGGCAGTTTACGAGCAGTACTTC; CDR3 protein: CASRVGGAVYEQYF
V gene: TRBV20-1; J gene: TRBJ2-1; CDR3 length: 14; clone size: few; D gene: -; CDR3 DNA: TGCAGTGCAGCATTGGTAGGAGTGAACAATGAGCAGTTCTTC; CDR3 protein: CSAALVGVNNEQFF
V gene: TRBV19; J gene: TRBJ2-7; CDR3 length: 14; clone size: -; D gene: TRBD1; CDR3 DNA: TGTGCCAGTAGGATCGGGACAGGGGCGTACGAGCAGTACTTC; CDR3 protein: CASRIGTGAYEQYF